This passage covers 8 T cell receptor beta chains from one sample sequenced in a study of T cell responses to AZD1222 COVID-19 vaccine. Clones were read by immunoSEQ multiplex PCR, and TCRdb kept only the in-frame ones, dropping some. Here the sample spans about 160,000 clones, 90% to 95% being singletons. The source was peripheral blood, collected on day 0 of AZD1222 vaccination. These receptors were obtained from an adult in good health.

The CDR3 DNA sequence: TGTGCCAGCAGTATCCTAGCGGTGGGCTCCTACGAGCAGTACTTC. It yields the protein CASSILAVGSYEQYF. The chain has TRBV28 and TRBJ2-7; TRBD2 matches at 7 bases. Trimming removed 5 bases from V and 0 bases from J; junction bases left unmatched: 7. CDR3 length equals 15 residues. Germline loops: CDR1 MDHEN, CDR2 SYDVKM.

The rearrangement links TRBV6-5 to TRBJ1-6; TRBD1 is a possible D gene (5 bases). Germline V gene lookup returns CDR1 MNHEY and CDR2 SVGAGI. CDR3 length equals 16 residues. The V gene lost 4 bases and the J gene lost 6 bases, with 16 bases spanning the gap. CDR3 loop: CASSSLGGSLNSPLHF. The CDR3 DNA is TGTGCCAGCAGTTCCCTGGGGGGGAGCCTTAATTCACCCCTCCACTTT.

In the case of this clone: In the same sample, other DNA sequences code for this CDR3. The CDR3 region is CASSNGPYEQYF. CDR3 DNA sequence: TGTGCCAGCAGCAACGGCCCGTACGAGCAGTACTTC. The chain couples TRBV6-2 or TRBV6-3 to TRBJ2-7; D gene uncertain. The CDR3 covers 12 residues. CDR1 and CDR2 (germline): MNHEY, SVGEGT. Deletions cut 6 bases from V and 4 bases from J, with 10 bases between.

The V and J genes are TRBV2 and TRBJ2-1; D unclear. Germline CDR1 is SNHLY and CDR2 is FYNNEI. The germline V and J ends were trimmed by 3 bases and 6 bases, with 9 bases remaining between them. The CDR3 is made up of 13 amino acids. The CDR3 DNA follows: TGTGCCAGCAGTGACGGTAGGGTCAATGAGCAGTTCTTC. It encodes CASSDGRVNEQFF. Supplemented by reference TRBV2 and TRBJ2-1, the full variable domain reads EPEVTQTPSHQVTQMGQEVILRCVPISNHLYFYWYRQILGQKVEFLVSFYNNEISEKSEIFDDQFSVERPDGSNFTLKIRSTKLEDSAMYFCASSDGRVNEQFFGPGTRLTVL.

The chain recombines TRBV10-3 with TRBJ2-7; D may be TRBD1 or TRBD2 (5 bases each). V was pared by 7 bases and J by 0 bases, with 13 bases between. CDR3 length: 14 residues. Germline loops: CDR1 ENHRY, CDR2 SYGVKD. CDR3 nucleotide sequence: TGTGCCATCAAAAACCGGGACCCCTCCTACGAGCAGTACTTC. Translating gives CAIKNRDPSYEQYF.

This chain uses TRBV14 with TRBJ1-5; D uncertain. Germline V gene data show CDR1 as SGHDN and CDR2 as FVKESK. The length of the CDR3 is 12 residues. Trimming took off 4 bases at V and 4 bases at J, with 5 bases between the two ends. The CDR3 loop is CASSLLNQPQHF. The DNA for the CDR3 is TGTGCCAGCAGCCTTCTAAATCAGCCCCAGCATTTT.

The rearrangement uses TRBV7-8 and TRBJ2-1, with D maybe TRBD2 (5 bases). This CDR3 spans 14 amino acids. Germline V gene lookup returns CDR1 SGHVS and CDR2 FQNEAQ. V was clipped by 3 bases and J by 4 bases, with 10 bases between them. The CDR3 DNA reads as TGTGCCAGCAGCTTCGCGGGTTCGTACAATGAGCAGTTCTTC. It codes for CASSFAGSYNEQFF.

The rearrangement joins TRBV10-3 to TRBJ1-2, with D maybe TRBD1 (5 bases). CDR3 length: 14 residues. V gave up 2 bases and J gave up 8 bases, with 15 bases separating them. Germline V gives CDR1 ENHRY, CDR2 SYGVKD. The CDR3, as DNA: TGTGCCATCAGTGAGACAGGTGGTCCTATCGGCTACACCTTC. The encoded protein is CAISETGGPIGYTF.